This T cell receptor beta chain was captured by sequencing in a study of T cell repertoires in cytomegalovirus infection. TCRdb re-called the reads through MiXCR, storing one row per CDR3 protein. The repertoire holds about 300,000 distinct CDR3 sequences, with roughly a tenth as singletons. This clonotype occurred many times. Germline CDR1 and CDR2: MNHNS and SASEGT. The junction had 3 bases not matched to a gene; V was cut back by 1 base and J by 4 bases. CDR3 size: 14 residues. J is TRBJ1-2 and V is TRBV6-1; 7 bases agree with TRBD1. The sample comprised PBMCs. The receptor's source is a human donor in good health (CMV status not recorded). Some clones in this sample may be carry-over from other donors' samples. The CDR3 is CASSEEGASYGYTF. The CDR3 DNA follows: TGTGCCAGCAGTGAAGAGGGGGCTAGCTATGGCTACACCTTC.